This T cell receptor (beta chain) emerged from a study of T cell changes during pregnancy in multiple sclerosis. The CDR3 loop spans 15 amino acids. The V end lost 3 bases, the J end lost 5 bases, and 19 bases lay between the germline ends. Germline values: CDR1 GTSNPN, CDR2 SVGIG (reference sequence). In its sample, this clone was seen a few times. Assay: immunoSEQ multiplex PCR; the TCRdb copy retains only in-frame clones and omits some. The sample carries about 67,000 clones, more than 85% recorded once. The source of this sequence is a female donor with multiple sclerosis, enrolled in a pregnancy study. This chain links TRBV30 with TRBJ2-5; possible D gene TRBD1, 6 bases. The material was peripheral blood, obtained in the first trimester of pregnancy. The CDR3 DNA sequence: TGTGCCTGGAGGCATTCTCCCGGACAGCGGGAGACCCAGTACTTC. It yields the protein CAWRHSPGQRETQYF.